The present entry profiles one TCR beta chain with its context. This entry is derived from a study of blood T cell repertoires in COVID-19. Study in general: From the United States, Italy and Spain came samples of acute and convalescent COVID-19. T cells, B-cell-depleted T cells, or PBMCs provided the cDNA or gDNA that served as material.

Per the germline V gene, CDR1 is SGHNT and CDR2 is YENEEA. CDR3 length: 16 residues. V lost 5 bases and J lost 1; bases outside the gene matches: 5. Authors' methods: Reference gene primers were amplified, and this amplification served to estimate nucleated cell counts. The repertoire was sequenced with immunoSEQ multiplex PCR; TCRdb's copy has only in-frame clones and lacks some. V and J calls and clone size follow that table, whereas D and trimming were derived from the DNA. The sample carries 250,000 or so clones, more than 70% recorded once. This sequence joins TRBV11-3 and TRBJ2-2, with 9 bases fitting TRBD1. Input material: peripheral blood. The TCR sequence derives from a woman in her forties who had recovered from COVID-19. CDR3 sequence (DNA): TGTGCCAGCAGCACCGGACAGGGGCTGAACACCGGGGAGCTGTTTTTT. Translating gives CASSTGQGLNTGELFF.